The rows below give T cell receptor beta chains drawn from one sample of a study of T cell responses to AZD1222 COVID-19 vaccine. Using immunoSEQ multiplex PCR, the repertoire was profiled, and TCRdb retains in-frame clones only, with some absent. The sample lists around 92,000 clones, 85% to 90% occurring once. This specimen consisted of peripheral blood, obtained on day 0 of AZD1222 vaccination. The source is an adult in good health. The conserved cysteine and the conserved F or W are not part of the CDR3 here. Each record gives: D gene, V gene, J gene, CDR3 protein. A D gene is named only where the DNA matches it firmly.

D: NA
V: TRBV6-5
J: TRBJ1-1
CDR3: ASRPHREVGTEAF

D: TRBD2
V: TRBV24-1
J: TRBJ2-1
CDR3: ATSDSAREGEQF

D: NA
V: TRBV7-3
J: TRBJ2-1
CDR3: ASSLLREEQF

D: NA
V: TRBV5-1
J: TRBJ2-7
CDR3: ASRPGQSYEQY

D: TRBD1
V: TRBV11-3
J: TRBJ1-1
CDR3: ASRSTTGKTF

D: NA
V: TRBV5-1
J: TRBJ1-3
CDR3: ASSLPQGAGNTIY

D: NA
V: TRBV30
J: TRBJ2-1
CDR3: AWSGTGPSGPDNEQF

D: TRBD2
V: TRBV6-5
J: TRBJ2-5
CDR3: ASRGTSGRALED

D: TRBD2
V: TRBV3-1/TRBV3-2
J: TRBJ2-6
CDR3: ASSQRILGGDGANVLT

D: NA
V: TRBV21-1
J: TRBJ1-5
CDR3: ASSKGEWRAGPKRARQPQH

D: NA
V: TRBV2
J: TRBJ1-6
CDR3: ASSDMAGHNSPLH